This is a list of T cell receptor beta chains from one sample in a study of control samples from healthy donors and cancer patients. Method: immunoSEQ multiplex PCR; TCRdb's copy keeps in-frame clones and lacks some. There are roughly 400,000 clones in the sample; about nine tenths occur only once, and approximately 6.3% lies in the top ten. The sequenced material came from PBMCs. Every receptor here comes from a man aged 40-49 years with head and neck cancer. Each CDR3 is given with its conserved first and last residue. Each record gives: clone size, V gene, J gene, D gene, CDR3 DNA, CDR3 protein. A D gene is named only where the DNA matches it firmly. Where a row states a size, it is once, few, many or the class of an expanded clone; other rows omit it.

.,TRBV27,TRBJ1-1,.,TGTGCCAGCAGTTTATCAAACACTGAAGCTTTCTTT,CASSLSNTEAFF
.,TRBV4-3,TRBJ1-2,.,TGCGCCAGCAGCCAAGAGTTGGGGGCCGTGGGAAACTATGGCTACACCTTC,CASSQELGAVGNYGYTF
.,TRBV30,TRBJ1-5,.,TGTGCCTGGAGTGTTGGGGATAGCAATCAGCCCCAGCATTTT,CAWSVGDSNQPQHF
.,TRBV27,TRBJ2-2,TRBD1,TGTGCCAGCATAGGACAGGGGGCGATCGGGGAGCTGTTTTTT,CASIGQGAIGELFF
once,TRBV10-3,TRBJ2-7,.,TGTGCCATCAGTGATTACAGGGGAGGGTACTACGAGCAGTACTTC,CAISDYRGGYYEQYF
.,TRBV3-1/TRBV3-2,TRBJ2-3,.,TGTGCCAGCAGGGACGCGGGACGGAGCACAGATACGCAGTATTTT,CASRDAGRSTDTQYF
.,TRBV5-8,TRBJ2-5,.,TGTGCCAGCAGCTTGCAAGGGGGAGAGACCCAGTACTTC,CASSLQGGETQYF
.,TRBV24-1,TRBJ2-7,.,TGTGCCACCAGTGGGCAGGGTGCACCCTACGAGCAGTACTTC,CATSGQGAPYEQYF
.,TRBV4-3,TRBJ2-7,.,TGCGCCAGCAGCCAAGATTCCGGGTCTATGATCAACGAGCAGTACTTC,CASSQDSGSMINEQYF
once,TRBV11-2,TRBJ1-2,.,TGTGCCAGCAGCTATAGGGGGGCTGGCTACACCTTC,CASSYRGAGYTF
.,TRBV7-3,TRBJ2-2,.,TGTGCCAGCAGCTTGGCGAGGAACACCGGGGAGCTGTTTTTT,CASSLARNTGELFF
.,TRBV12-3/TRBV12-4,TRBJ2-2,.,TGTGCCAGCCAGCGGGACACCGGGGAGCTGTTTTTT,CASQRDTGELFF
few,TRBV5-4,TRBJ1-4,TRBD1,TGTGCCAGCAGCTCCCGGACAGGAAATGAAAAACTGTTTTTT,CASSSRTGNEKLFF
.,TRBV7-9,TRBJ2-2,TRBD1,TGTGCCAGCAGCCAGGACAGGGGGGGCACCGGGGAGCTGTTTTTT,CASSQDRGGTGELFF
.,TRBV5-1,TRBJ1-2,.,TGCGCCAGCAGCTTTGGATCAGGGTATGGCTACACCTTC,CASSFGSGYGYTF
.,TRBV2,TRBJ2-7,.,TGTGCCAGCAGTGAGTCTTTTTCCTACGAGCAGTACTTC,CASSESFSYEQYF